The clone carrying this T cell receptor beta chain was recorded at least ten times. The sample belongs to a study of human T cells and chemical hapten exposure. CDR3 length: 14 amino acids. Between the trimmed V and J ends, which lost 6 bases and 2 bases, there was a span of 11 bases. Germline V gene sequence: CDR1 ENHRY, CDR2 SYGVKD. Using its own MiXCR run on the RACE reads, TCRdb lists one record per CDR3 protein. The repertoire holds roughly 50,000 distinct CDR3 sequences, with more than 8% as singletons. Noted time point: pre-sensitization, week 0. Treatment described: therapeutic diphenylcyclopropenone sensitization with weekly scalp DPC.

This clonotype was obtained from a middle-aged man with alopecia areata. Some clones in this sample may be carry-over from other donors' samples. The chain recombines TRBV10-3 with TRBJ1-3; D unresolved. Sequenced here: whole blood, sampled in connection with sensitization to the hapten diphenylcyclopropenone (DPC). The CDR3 reads CAIRADGPGNTIYF. The CDR3 nucleotides are TGTGCCATCAGGGCGGATGGCCCTGGAAACACCATATATTTT.